This TCR beta chain came from a study of CD8+ T cells in alopecia areata. Study-level information: Administration of oral tofacitinib to treated patients was at 5 to 10 mg twice daily. General study findings and limits: Scalp lesions, especially in alopecia totalis/universalis, had higher clonality than normal scalp. Alphabeta T cells residing in normal skin are also sequenced in scalp samples.

This clone was counted only a few times. Its antigen is still unknown. RNA extraction and reverse transcription yielded cDNA as sequencing template. The table came from immunoSEQ multiplex PCR; TCRdb's copy has only in-frame clones and leaves some out. The repertoire holds over 200,000 clones, 50% to 70% seen once, with around 0.46% in the top ten. CDR1 is MNHNY and CDR2 is SVGAGI in the germline V gene (reference sequence). The V gene lost 2 bases and the J gene lost 8 bases, with 15 bases spanning the gap. The CDR3 is 15 residues long. The chain carries TRBV6-6 and TRBJ1-4; tentative D call: TRBD1 (5 bases). Specimen: CD4+ T cells sorted from blood, collected at week 0. This clonotype was obtained from a human donor with alopecia areata. The CDR3, as DNA: TGTGCCAGCAGTTACACATGGCCGGGGGAGGAAAAACTGTTTTTT. It is translated as CASSYTWPGEEKLFF.